This TCR beta chain was retrieved from a study of blood T cells in healthy people across ages. Through a sample-barcoded 5' primer and a J-beta primer mix, a second PCR was run for 7 to 11 cycles. TCRdb processed the 5' RACE reads anew with MiXCR; each CDR3 protein has one entry. This sample has some 730,000 distinct CDR3 sequences, with 22% found just once. The CDR3 totals 14 residues. Germline CDR1 and CDR2: DFQATT and SNEGSKA (reference sequence). V dropped 2 bases and J dropped 0 bases, with 7 bases sitting between them. This clonotype was observed a handful of times. This chain joins TRBV20-1 and TRBJ1-4; D gene unclear. Sequenced: blood. This TCR was sampled from a man in his sixties or seventies in good health. The CDR3 nucleotides read TGCAGTGCTAGAAGGAGGGCAACTAATGAAAAACTGTTTTTT. The encoded protein is CSARRRATNEKLFF.